Listed here are 6 T cell receptor beta chains from one sample, sequenced in a study of blood T cell repertoires in COVID-19. Generated by immunoSEQ multiplex PCR, the TCRdb table keeps only in-frame clones and is missing some. Among fewer than 350,000 clones listed, more than 80% were seen once. The sample comprised peripheral blood. The receptor set was obtained from a woman in her twenties or thirties with COVID-19, enrolled during active disease.

CDR3 bases: TGTGCCAGCAGCCCGGGACTAGCGGGAGGGGCGGAGGAGACCCAGTACTTC. Protein sequence: CASSPGLAGGAEETQYF. The chain couples TRBV5-4 to TRBJ2-5, with TRBD2 identical over 16 bases. V gave up 4 bases and J gave up 5 bases; unmatched junction bases: 8. Germline V CDR1 and CDR2: SGHNT, YYREEE (reference sequence). There are 17 residues in the CDR3.

The V and J genes are TRBV30 and TRBJ1-5, with 7 bases that match TRBD1. V shed 3 bases and J 5 bases; nucleotides not matched to a gene: 4. The CDR3 consists of 13 residues. The V gene's germline CDR1 is GTSNPN and CDR2 SVGIG (reference sequence). The CDR3 loop reads CAWSRDSHQPQHF. CDR3 sequence (DNA): TGTGCCTGGAGCCGGGACAGCCATCAGCCCCAGCATTTT.

The CDR3 loop reads CASSNPGVAGNTGELFF. The DNA of the CDR3 is TGTGCCAGTAGCAACCCCGGGGTAGCGGGGAACACCGGGGAGCTGTTTTTT. This chain links TRBV19 with TRBJ2-2, with 7 bases fitting TRBD2. The CDR3 loop spans 17 amino acids. J was trimmed by 1 base and V by 6 bases; bases with no gene match: 11. The germline V gene encodes CDR1 LNHDA and CDR2 SQIVND (reference sequence).

The chain links TRBV11-3 to TRBJ2-1, with 8 nucleotides matching TRBD2. CDR1 is SGHNT, CDR2 YENEEA, per germline. The CDR3 sequence is 15 residues long. Trimming took 5 bases from V and 4 from J; bases not matched to a gene: 7. The CDR3: CASSPSGSGYNEQFF. The CDR3 nucleotides read TGTGCCAGCAGCCCAAGCGGGAGTGGTTACAATGAGCAGTTCTTC.

The V gene is TRBV25-1, the J gene TRBJ2-3, with 11 bases lining up with TRBD2. The germline V gene has CDR1 MGHDK and CDR2 SYGVNS. The ends lost 3 bases at V and 5 bases at J; junction bases unmatched: 4. The CDR3 is made up of 15 amino acids. The CDR3 is CASSDSGREGDTQYF. The CDR3 nucleotides are TGTGCCAGCAGTGATAGCGGGAGGGAGGGAGATACGCAGTATTTT.

The rearrangement joins TRBV24-1 to TRBJ2-1; 7 bases are shared with TRBD1. Germline values: CDR1 KGHDR, CDR2 SFDVKD. The CDR3 is 14 amino acids. With 3 bases clipped from V and 9 bases from J, the junction kept 7 bases outside the gene matches. The CDR3 region has the DNA TGTGCCACCAGTGATCTGACAGGGTCAGGTGAGCAGTTCTTC. Encoded protein: CATSDLTGSGEQFF.